This T cell receptor (beta chain) was sequenced in a study of cytomegalovirus exposure and HLA in healthy donors. Study-wide results and caveats: In vitro, three CMV-associated chains proved specific for CMV antigens. Presence/absence results assume similar sequencing depth per donor, which may not hold.

As concerns this clone: No antigen is known for it.

There were likely unrecorded immune exposures, though donors were nominally healthy when sampled. The CDR3 runs 20 residues. This PCR relied on a set of 60 Vbeta primers and 13 Jbeta primers. Produced via immunoSEQ multiplex PCR; TCRdb's table is partial and in-frame only. The sample holds 150,000 to 200,000 clones, roughly 85% seen once. This sequence originates from a woman between 18 and 30 years old in good health and CMV-seronegative. The rearrangement uses TRBV21-1 and TRBJ2-3; the D segment call TRBD2 is taken from the table without a DNA check. TRBV21-1 is noted as a pseudogene. Source material: PBMCs. The CDR3 is CASSRSRGLAGRVGTDTQYF. The CDR3 region has the DNA TGTGCCAGCAGCAGGTCGAGGGGACTAGCGGGACGGGTGGGCACAGATACGCAGTATTTT.